The rows below give T cell receptor beta chains drawn from one sample of a study of T cell responses to AZD1222 COVID-19 vaccine. The assay was immunoSEQ multiplex PCR, and TCRdb's table has in-frame clones only and misses some. This table holds about 190,000 clones, around 86% found once. The sample here was peripheral blood, taken on day 0 of MenACWY control vaccination. These receptors were collected from an adult in good health. The CDR3 runs from the conserved cysteine through the conserved F or W. A D gene is named only where the DNA matches it firmly. The size of a clone is reported for some rows only, either as once, few or many, or as a class for expanded clones.

v_call,d_call,j_call,clone_size,cdr3_aa,cdr3_nt
TRBV7-2,TRBD2,TRBJ2-7,NA,CASSELLAGAVEQYF,TGTGCCAGCAGCGAGTTGTTAGCGGGGGCCGTCGAGCAGTACTTC
TRBV28,TRBD1,TRBJ1-5,NA,CASRLTGGFNQPQHF,TGTGCCAGCAGATTGACAGGGGGTTTCAATCAGCCCCAGCATTTT
TRBV29-1,NA,TRBJ2-7,NA,CSVTTSSYEQYF,TGCAGCGTTACTACATCCTCCTACGAGCAGTACTTC
TRBV9,TRBD1,TRBJ1-5,NA,CALGGQPLGNQPQHF,TGTGCCTTGGGGGGACAGCCTTTGGGCAATCAGCCCCAGCATTTT
TRBV5-5,NA,TRBJ2-7,NA,CARSLWLPGTSYEQYF,TGTGCCAGAAGCTTGTGGTTACCCGGGACCTCCTACGAGCAGTACTTC
TRBV6-5,TRBD1,TRBJ1-1,NA,CAIEDRGRTEAFF,TGTGCCATCGAGGACAGGGGGCGGACTGAAGCTTTCTTT
TRBV7-9,TRBD1,TRBJ2-2,NA,CASRRQGLSTGELFF,TGTGCCAGCAGGAGACAGGGCCTTTCCACCGGGGAGCTGTTTTTT
TRBV18,TRBD1,TRBJ1-2,NA,CASSWTGRGYGYTF,TGTGCCAGCTCCTGGACAGGGAGGGGCTATGGCTACACCTTC
TRBV11-1,NA,TRBJ2-3,NA,CASSPGVGAQYF,TGTGCCAGCAGCCCCGGGGTCGGGGCGCAGTATTTT
TRBV5-6,TRBD1,TRBJ1-4,NA,CASSLAGTGKLFF,TGTGCCAGCAGCTTGGCCGGGACAGGAAAACTGTTTTTT
TRBV19,TRBD2,TRBJ2-3,few,CASSPTSAHGDTQYF,TGTGCCAGTAGTCCGACTAGCGCCCACGGAGATACGCAGTATTTT
TRBV4-3,NA,TRBJ1-6,NA,CASSQEIAGTNSPLHF,TGCGCCAGCAGCCAAGAGATTGCGGGGACTAACTCACCCCTCCACTTT
TRBV10-3,TRBD2,TRBJ2-1,NA,CAISGGLAVRLGYNEQFF,TGTGCCATCAGTGGCGGACTAGCGGTACGGCTCGGCTACAATGAGCAGTTCTTC
TRBV11-2,NA,TRBJ2-7,NA,CASVQGPLSEQYF,TGTGCCAGCGTACAGGGCCCTCTCTCCGAGCAGTACTTC
TRBV19,TRBD1,TRBJ1-4,NA,CASSKQGDEKLFF,TGTGCCAGTAGTAAACAGGGGGATGAAAAACTGTTTTTT
TRBV27,NA,TRBJ1-1,NA,CASRERVNTEAFF,TGTGCCAGCAGGGAGAGAGTGAACACTGAAGCTTTCTTT
TRBV19,TRBD2,TRBJ2-5,NA,CASSSLAGGETQYF,TGTGCCAGTAGTTCTCTAGCGGGAGGAGAGACCCAGTACTTC
TRBV28,TRBD1,TRBJ1-1,NA,CASSRSGTGGTEAFF,TGTGCCAGCAGTCGATCCGGGACAGGGGGCACTGAAGCTTTCTTT